Described below is a single T cell receptor beta chain sequence and its context. The sample originates from a study of T cell changes during pregnancy in multiple sclerosis. Libraries were prepared by immunoSEQ multiplex PCR; TCRdb keeps only in-frame clonotypes and omits some of them. The sample shows under 50,000 clones, approximately 93% of them seen only once. The specimen was CD8+ T cells from peripheral blood mononuclear cells, collected in the third trimester of pregnancy. This clonotype was sampled from a female donor with multiple sclerosis, enrolled in a pregnancy study.

CDR3: CASSLGEAYEQYF. CDR3 bases: TGCGCCAGCAGCTTGGGAGAGGCCTACGAGCAGTACTTC. V and J are TRBV5-1 and TRBJ2-7; no firm D call. The ends were cut back, 0 bases at V and 2 bases at J, with 6 bases in the middle. This CDR3 region has 13 residues. Per germline, CDR1 SGHRS and CDR2 YFSETQ.